The 9 T cell receptor beta chains below were found in one sample sequenced in a study of T cell responses to AZD1222 COVID-19 vaccine. The method was immunoSEQ multiplex PCR; TCRdb's version includes in-frame clones alone and lacks a portion of them. The sample has more than 100,000 clones, roughly 93% seen once; the top ten hold approximately 5.4%. Sequenced here: peripheral blood, sampled on day 0 of AZD1222 vaccination. These receptors all stem from an adult in good health.

The chain combines TRBV6-1 with TRBJ1-4; D is unresolved. The germline V gene encodes CDR1 MNHNS and CDR2 SASEGT. CDR3 size: 15 residues. V was shortened by 3 bases and J by 8 bases, with 16 bases between the two germline ends. The CDR3 sequence: CASSDSGDNSEKLFF. CDR3 DNA sequence: TGTGCCAGCAGTGATTCGGGCGACAACAGCGAAAAACTGTTTTTT.

Worth noting for this clone: Other DNA sequences within the sample encode an identical CDR3. The chain carries TRBV28 and TRBJ2-7, with a tentative D call TRBD1 (6 bases). Germline V gives CDR1 MDHEN, CDR2 SYDVKM. Trimming left V 4 bases short and J 4 bases short, with 8 bases between. The CDR3 has 12 residues. The CDR3, as DNA: TGTGCCAGCAGTTCCGGGACATACGAGCAGTACTTC. This translates into CASSSGTYEQYF.

The gene calls are TRBV7-3 and TRBJ2-3; 8 bases are shared with TRBD2. Germline CDR1 SGHTA, CDR2 FQGTGA. This CDR3 has 15 residues. The ends lost 3 bases at V and 3 bases at J; junction bases unmatched: 5. This CDR3 reads CASSFWASGTDTQYF. The CDR3 DNA reads as TGTGCCAGCAGCTTCTGGGCTAGCGGGACAGATACGCAGTATTTT.

The chain couples TRBV20-1 to TRBJ1-1, with D uncertain. Germline CDR1 reads DFQATT; CDR2 reads SNEGSKA (reference sequence). This CDR3 is built from 11 residues. Trimming removed 3 bases at V and 6 bases at J, with 8 bases between. CDR3 sequence: CSASRGPEAFF. CDR3 bases: TGCAGTGCTAGTCGGGGTCCTGAAGCTTTCTTT.

This chain connects TRBV9 to TRBJ2-5, with D possibly being TRBD2 (5 bases). The CDR3 extends over 15 amino acids. Germline V lookup: CDR1 SGDLS, CDR2 YYNGEE. V dropped 2 bases and J dropped 5 bases, with 16 bases sitting between them. CDR3 coding DNA: TGTGCCAGCAGCGTTGGTGGGAGCGCCTTGGAGACCCAGTACTTC. Residues: CASSVGGSALETQYF.

This rearrangement joins TRBV30 to TRBJ1-1; D gene ambiguous. Trimming left V 0 bases short and J 1 base short, with 3 bases between. Germline loops: CDR1 GTSNPN, CDR2 SVGIG (reference sequence). This CDR3 contains 12 residues. The CDR3 protein is CAWSVKNTEAFF. DNA for the CDR3: TGTGCCTGGAGTGTAAAGAACACTGAAGCTTTCTTT.

This CDR3 is CASSRTGEMAPLHF. CDR3 DNA: TGTGCCAGCAGCCGAACGGGAGAAATGGCACCCCTCCACTTT. The rearrangement links TRBV4-2 to TRBJ1-6; no reliable D call. CDR1 LGHNA and CDR2 YNFKEQ come from the germline V gene. The CDR3 has 14 residues. The V and J ends lost 4 bases and 11 bases respectively, with 15 bases between them.

This clone was recorded only once. This chain joins TRBV27 and TRBJ2-3; no firm D call. Trimming stripped 1 base from V and 4 bases from J, with 15 bases between. This CDR3 is built from 16 residues. The germline gives CDR1 MNHEY, CDR2 SMNVEV (reference sequence). The CDR3 DNA is TGTGCCAGCAGTTTATACCCTGGGGTTAGAGCAGATACGCAGTATTTT. Its translation is CASSLYPGVRADTQYF.

A note on this clone: This sample also contains other DNA sequences that code for the same CDR3. The genes are TRBV14 and TRBJ1-1; no reliable D call. CDR3 size: 15 residues. Germline lookup yields CDR1 SGHDN and CDR2 FVKESK. Trimming left V 6 bases short and J 5 bases short, with 19 bases between. The CDR3: CASSHGGALGTEAFF. The CDR3 nucleotides read TGTGCCAGCAGTCACGGAGGTGCCTTGGGGACTGAAGCTTTCTTT.